This TCR beta chain was documented in a study of cytomegalovirus exposure and HLA in healthy donors. Findings and limits, study-wide: Immune exposure information available was restricted to CMV serostatus. Three CMV-associated chains were confirmed in vitro to be specific for CMV antigens.

Donors had nominal health at sampling but likely had unrecorded immune exposures. Use of 60 Vbeta and 13 Jbeta primers characterized the PCR. Profiled with immunoSEQ multiplex PCR; TCRdb holds only in-frame clones, not every one. With roughly 120,000 clones in the sample, the ten largest clones hold around 3.5%. CDR1 MNHNS and CDR2 SASEGT come from the germline V gene. The CDR3 sequence is 12 residues long. V lost 7 bases to trimming and J lost 6 bases, with 11 bases between them. Note on this clone: What it binds is not known.

This sequence was found in a man under 40 in good health and CMV-seronegative. The chain joins TRBV6-1 to TRBJ2-3, with D perhaps TRBD1 (6 bases). The sequencing input was PBMCs. The CDR3 nucleotides are TGTGCCAGCACCACAGGGTATGATACGCAGTATTTT. The encoded protein is CASTTGYDTQYF.